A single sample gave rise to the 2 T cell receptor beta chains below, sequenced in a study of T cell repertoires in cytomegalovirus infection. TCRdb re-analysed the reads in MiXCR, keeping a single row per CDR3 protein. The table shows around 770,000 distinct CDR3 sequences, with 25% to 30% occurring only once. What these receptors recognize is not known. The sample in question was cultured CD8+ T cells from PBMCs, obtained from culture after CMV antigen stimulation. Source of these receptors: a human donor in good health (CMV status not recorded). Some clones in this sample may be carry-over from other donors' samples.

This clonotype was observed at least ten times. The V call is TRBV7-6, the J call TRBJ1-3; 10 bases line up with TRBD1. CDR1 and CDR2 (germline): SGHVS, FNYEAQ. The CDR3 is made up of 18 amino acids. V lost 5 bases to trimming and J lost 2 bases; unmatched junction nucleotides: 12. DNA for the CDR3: TGTGCCAGCAGCCAAAGACAGGGGGCGAGTCCGACTGGAAACACCATATATTTT. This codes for CASSQRQGASPTGNTIYF.

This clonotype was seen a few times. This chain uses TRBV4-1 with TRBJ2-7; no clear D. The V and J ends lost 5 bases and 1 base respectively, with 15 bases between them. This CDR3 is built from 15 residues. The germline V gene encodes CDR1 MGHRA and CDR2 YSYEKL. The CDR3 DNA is TGCGCCAGCAGCTCCGGCACAAGACCTTCCTACGAGCAGTACTTC. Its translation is CASSSGTRPSYEQYF.